This T cell receptor (beta chain) was documented in a study of CD8 T cells in Susac syndrome. Germline CDR1 reads SQVTM; CDR2 reads ANQGSEA. Trimming removed 7 bases at V and 1 base at J, with 13 bases between. The CDR3 length is 13 residues. With random hexamers, reverse transcription was performed on about 0.5 to 1 ug of RNA. A single record per CDR3 protein comes from TCRdb applying MiXCR to the immunoSEQ multiplex PCR reads. The table lists over 150,000 distinct CDR3 sequences, roughly 95% of them singletons. Sequencing input: CD4+ T cells from PBMCs. The receptor was isolated from a human donor with Susac syndrome. The rearrangement joins TRBV29-1 to TRBJ1-1, with a weak D call TRBD1 (6 bases). The CDR3 loop reads CSGLRGQNTEAFF. The CDR3 nucleotides are TGCAGCGGGCTCCGGGGGCAGAACACTGAAGCTTTCTTT.